Following are 13 T cell receptor beta chains from one sample sequenced in a study of blood T cell repertoires in COVID-19. Only in-frame clones appear in the TCRdb table, and some are missing; sequencing was by immunoSEQ multiplex PCR. Of about 250,000 clones in the sample, roughly 89% are singletons; the top ten hold approximately 5%. The specimen sequenced was peripheral blood. All receptors derive from a woman in her thirties or forties who had recovered from COVID-19.

The gene calls are TRBV5-6 and TRBJ2-7; the D is unclear. Trimming took off 5 bases at V and 2 bases at J, with 11 bases between the two ends. CDR1 is SGHDT and CDR2 is YYEEEE in the germline V gene. CDR3 length: 13 residues. The CDR3 is CASSKSTTYEQYV. In DNA, the CDR3 is TGTGCCAGCAGTAAGTCTACCACCTACGAGCAGTACGTC.

The chain couples TRBV10-3 to TRBJ1-3; possible D gene TRBD1, 6 bases. V dropped 7 bases and J dropped 2 bases, with 9 bases sitting between them. This CDR3 spans 13 amino acids. Germline lookup yields CDR1 ENHRY and CDR2 SYGVKD. CDR3 DNA: TGTGCCATCAAAAACAGGGCTGGAAACACCATATATTTT. Its translation is CAIKNRAGNTIYF.

The chain recombines TRBV2 with TRBJ2-1, with 7 positions matching TRBD1. The germline gives CDR1 SNHLY, CDR2 FYNNEI. With 3 bases clipped from V and 14 bases from J, the junction kept 7 bases outside the gene matches. The CDR3 totals 12 residues. In DNA form, the CDR3 reads TGTGCCAGCAGTGACCTGGACAGGACGGAGTTCTTC. It encodes CASSDLDRTEFF.

The chain combines TRBV5-4 with TRBJ2-2; 9 positions match TRBD2. V trimming: 1 base; J trimming: 6 bases; junction bases outside the gene matches: 13. Germline lookup yields CDR1 SGHNT and CDR2 YYREEE (reference sequence). The CDR3 is 18 amino acids. CDR3 sequence: CASSLRIAGEGGAGELFF. The CDR3 DNA follows: TGTGCCAGCAGCTTGCGGATAGCGGGAGAGGGGGGGGCCGGGGAGCTGTTTTTT.

The J gene is TRBJ2-5, the V gene TRBV9; 8 bases are shared with TRBD2. Germline CDR1 and CDR2: SGDLS and YYNGEE. Unmatched junction bases numbered 6, after V lost 0 bases and J lost 5 bases. CDR3 length: 15 amino acids. The CDR3 spells CASSVVASGSETQYF. As DNA, the CDR3 is TGTGCCAGCAGCGTAGTAGCGAGCGGGAGCGAGACCCAGTACTTC.

The genes are TRBV5-6 and TRBJ1-1, with D unclear. The CDR3 loop spans 13 amino acids. V lost 1 base and J lost 3, with 7 bases in between. CDR1 and CDR2 (germline): SGHDT, YYEEEE. The CDR3 region has the DNA TGTGCCAGCAGCTTGCAGCGGGACACTGAAGCTTTCTTT. Residues: CASSLQRDTEAFF.

The chain links TRBV29-1 to TRBJ2-1; maybe TRBD2 (5 bases). The V end was cut by 8 bases, the J end by 7 bases, with 15 bases between. The CDR3 has 12 amino acids. Germline V gene sequence: CDR1 SQVTM, CDR2 ANQGSEA. The DNA of the CDR3 is TGCAGCCCTCCGGGCTCGGGGAATGAGCAGTTCTTC. Encoded protein: CSPPGSGNEQFF.

This chain uses TRBV5-6 with TRBJ2-5; 14 nucleotides line up with TRBD2. The CDR3 extends over 15 amino acids. V dropped 1 base and J dropped 5; count of bases not matched to a gene: 1. The V gene's germline CDR1 is SGHDT and CDR2 YYEEEE. The DNA for the CDR3 is TGTGCCAGCAGCTTGAGACTAGCGGGAGGGGAGACCCAGTACTTC. It codes for CASSLRLAGGETQYF.

The chain uses TRBV29-1 and TRBJ2-2; maybe TRBD1 (6 bases). The CDR3 has 17 amino acids. Deletions cut 2 bases from V and 2 bases from J, with 18 bases between. Per germline, CDR1 SQVTM and CDR2 ANQGSEA. CDR3 loop: CSVENLRPGQNTGELFF. DNA of the CDR3: TGCAGCGTTGAAAACTTACGCCCGGGACAAAACACCGGGGAGCTGTTTTTT.

A remark on this clone: The junction departs from germline at one end; a sequencing error may be responsible. The V call is TRBV28, the J call TRBJ1-5; D is perhaps TRBD1 (5 bases). The CDR3 loop spans 10 amino acids. Germline loops: CDR1 MDHEN, CDR2 SYDVKM. The CDR3 sequence: CASSHGGWDF. The CDR3 DNA reads as TGTGCCAGCAGCCATGGGGGGTGGGATTTT.

This chain links TRBV3-1 (or the pseudogene TRBV3-2) with TRBJ1-2, with 8 bases fitting TRBD1. Per germline, CDR1 LGHDT and CDR2 YNNKEL (reference sequence). The CDR3 is 15 residues long. The trim removed 1 base at V and 4 bases at J, leaving 5 bases unmatched. CDR3 protein: CASSQVTGGGYGYTF. The CDR3 DNA reads TGTGCCAGCAGCCAAGTTACAGGGGGTGGCTATGGCTACACCTTC.

This clone was detected a few times. V and J are TRBV19 and TRBJ1-1, with 8 bases identical to TRBD1. Losses at the gene ends were 7 bases for V and 6 bases for J; bases not matched to a gene: 7. Germline CDR1 is LNHDA and CDR2 is SQIVND (reference sequence). The length of the CDR3 is 13 residues. CDR3 region: CASKRQGAAEAFF. Written as DNA, the CDR3 is TGTGCCAGTAAAAGGCAGGGGGCCGCTGAAGCTTTCTTT.

The chain couples TRBV21-1 to TRBJ2-2; the listed D gene, TRBD1, was not tested against the DNA. TRBV21-1 is marked as a pseudogene. The length of the CDR3 is 16 residues. CDR3 sequence: CASSTFWQGNTGELFF. Here the CDR3 DNA reads TGTGCCAGCAGCACTTTTTGGCAGGGGAACACCGGGGAGCTGTTTTTT.